These 27 T cell receptor beta chains share one sample of origin, sequenced in a study of shared clonotypes between healthy human individuals (dated by TCRdb to between 2020 and 2021). For the CD8 naive samples, CD45RO-negative cells were positively selected for CCR7, yielding a CD45RA+CCR7+ population from which TemRA cells were excluded. Libraries were built with the immunoSEQ multiplex PCR assay. TCRdb obtained this table from immuneACCESS and retained in-frame rearrangements with V and J assigned. These tables miss some clones; where compared with another copy, unresolved V genes account for less than half of the shortfall, and the remainder is unexplained. The table for this sample lists 630,000 or so clones; roughly 98% of them were counted only once. Jointly, the top ten make up more than 0.3% of the sample. The source material was naive CD8+ T cells sorted from blood. The meaning of the sample's cell subset or site label: CD45RA+CCR7+. These receptors originate from a man aged 25 to 45 in good health.

This chain joins TRBV10-3 and TRBJ1-1, with D perhaps TRBD1 (5 bases). Trimming took 0 bases from V and 4 from J, leaving 9 bases between them. CDR3 length: 14 residues. The V gene's germline CDR1 is ENHRY and CDR2 SYGVKD. CDR3 sequence: CAISESDGGTEAFF. In DNA, the CDR3 is TGTGCCATCAGTGAGTCGGATGGGGGCACTGAAGCTTTCTTT.

Concerning this clone: Distinct nucleotide sequences in the sample also encode this CDR3. The genes are TRBV19 and TRBJ2-7, with TRBD2 matching over 8 bases. CDR3 length: 14 residues. Germline assignment: CDR1 LNHDA and CDR2 SQIVND (reference sequence). With 3 bases clipped from V and 1 base from J, the junction kept 2 bases outside the gene matches. This CDR3 is CASSISGASYEQYF. DNA for the CDR3: TGTGCCAGTAGTATTAGCGGGGCATCCTACGAGCAGTACTTC. Combining the CDR3 with reference TRBV19 and TRBJ2-7 gives the whole variable domain DGGITQSPKYLFRKEGQNVTLSCEQNLNHDAMYWYRQDPGQGLRLIYYSQIVNDFQKGDIAEGYSVSREKKESFPLTVTSAQKNPTAFYLCASSISGASYEQYFGPGTRLTVT.

V is TRBV27 and J is TRBJ2-1; TRBD1 matches 7 bases. The CDR3 consists of 16 residues. In germline, CDR1 is MNHEY, CDR2 SMNVEV (reference sequence). J lost 8 bases, V lost 5 bases, and 15 bases had no gene match. DNA of the CDR3: TGTGCCAGCAGTCCCAGCCTGGGACAGCTTGTGCATGAGCAGTTCTTC. It codes for CASSPSLGQLVHEQFF.

The chain employs TRBV7-3 and TRBJ2-7, with 8 positions matching TRBD2. CDR1 and CDR2 (germline): SGHTA, FQGTGA. The CDR3 loop spans 15 amino acids. Trimming removed 3 bases from V and 2 bases from J; junction bases left unmatched: 6. The CDR3 is CASSFSGGSPYEQYF. CDR3 sequence (DNA): TGTGCCAGCAGCTTCAGCGGGGGTTCGCCCTACGAGCAGTACTTC.

The V and J genes are TRBV4-3 and TRBJ2-7; TRBD1 matches at 7 bases. CDR1 and CDR2 from the germline V gene are LGHNA and YSLEER. This CDR3 contains 14 residues. V lost 3 bases and J lost 2; bases outside the gene matches: 4. In nucleotides, the CDR3 is TGCGCCAGCAGCCATGACAGGGTTGCCTACGAGCAGTACTTC. Residues: CASSHDRVAYEQYF.

This rearrangement joins TRBV29-1 to TRBJ2-3, with D hard to call. CDR3 length: 12 residues. Trimming shortened V by 0 bases and J by 4 bases, and 5 bases separated the two germline ends. Per the germline V gene, CDR1 is SQVTM and CDR2 is ANQGSEA. This CDR3 is CSVEDPADTQYF. CDR3 nucleotide sequence: TGCAGCGTTGAAGATCCTGCAGATACGCAGTATTTT.

The chain recombines TRBV28 with TRBJ2-7; 11 bases are a match to TRBD2. The CDR3 covers 15 residues. Germline CDR1 MDHEN, CDR2 SYDVKM. V gave up 3 bases and J gave up 6 bases; unmatched junction bases: 7. Here the CDR3 DNA reads TGTGCCAGCAGTTTGACCGGGACTAGCGGTTCCGAGCAGTACTTC. Translating gives CASSLTGTSGSEQYF.

The CDR3 loop is CASRSVTSGSADTQYF. DNA for the CDR3: TGTGCCAGCAGAAGCGTGACTAGCGGGAGTGCAGATACGCAGTATTTT. The rearrangement joins TRBV28 to TRBJ2-3, with 12 bases that match TRBD2. The germline gives CDR1 MDHEN, CDR2 SYDVKM. V shed 6 bases and J 4 bases; nucleotides not matched to a gene: 8. This CDR3 has 16 residues.

V and J are TRBV9 and TRBJ2-7; D may be TRBD1 or TRBD2 (5 bases each). The V end lost 2 bases, the J end lost 1 base, and 13 bases lay between the germline ends. In germline, CDR1 is SGDLS, CDR2 YYNGEE. The CDR3 extends over 15 amino acids. The CDR3 nucleotides are TGTGCCAGCAGCGTCGGGGCAGGCAAATCCTACGAGCAGTACTTC. It translates to CASSVGAGKSYEQYF.

The J gene is TRBJ2-3, the V gene TRBV11-2; TRBD2 aligns across 11 bases. This CDR3 region has 17 residues. Germline lookup yields CDR1 SGHAT and CDR2 FQNNGV. Trimming removed 5 bases from V and 4 bases from J; junction bases left unmatched: 11. For the CDR3, the DNA is TGTGCCAGCAGCCCACTAGCGGGAGAGGGTTTTTCAGATACGCAGTATTTT. It translates to CASSPLAGEGFSDTQYF.

The genes are TRBV7-9 and TRBJ2-7; 9 bases align to TRBD2. After removal of 1 base from V and 3 bases from J, the junction contained 4 bases not matched to a gene. CDR1 SEHNR and CDR2 FQNEAQ come from the germline V gene (reference sequence). The CDR3 spans 15 residues. Written as DNA, the CDR3 is TGTGCCAGCAGCTTAGTGTGGACTAGCGACTACGAGCAGTACTTC. Encoded protein: CASSLVWTSDYEQYF.

This clone was counted once. The J gene is TRBJ1-1, the V gene TRBV11-2, with TRBD1 matching 8 bases. Trimming cost V 3 bases and J 0 bases; bases outside gene matches: 12. CDR3 size: 18 residues. Germline CDR1 is SGHAT and CDR2 is FQNNGV. The CDR3 here is CASSFPNDRGGVNTEAFF. The CDR3 DNA reads as TGTGCCAGCAGCTTTCCAAACGACAGGGGCGGTGTGAACACTGAAGCTTTCTTT.

This rearrangement joins TRBV5-8 to TRBJ2-7, with unresolved D. CDR3 length: 16 amino acids. CDR1 and CDR2 (germline): SGHTS, YDEGEE. Deletions cut 4 bases from V and 0 bases from J, with 17 bases between. The CDR3: CASSPQVHKASYEQYF. The CDR3 DNA reads TGTGCCAGCAGCCCTCAGGTTCACAAGGCCTCCTACGAGCAGTACTTC.

The V call is TRBV11-2, the J call TRBJ2-5; D possibly corresponds to TRBD2 (6 bases). V lost 5 bases and J 4 bases, leaving 11 bases between the germline ends. The CDR3 is made up of 13 amino acids. Per germline, CDR1 SGHAT and CDR2 FQNNGV. The CDR3 sequence: CASSASGVETQYF. Here the CDR3 DNA reads TGTGCCAGCAGCGCCTCGGGGGTAGAGACCCAGTACTTC.

This chain connects TRBV9 to TRBJ2-3; D ambiguous. V lost 2 bases to trimming and J lost 2 bases, with 9 bases between them. The CDR3 spans 14 residues. From germline, CDR1 is SGDLS and CDR2 YYNGEE. This CDR3 is CASSVQRYTDTQYF. In nucleotides, the CDR3 is TGTGCCAGCAGCGTTCAACGATACACAGATACGCAGTATTTT.

Concerning this clone itself: Other DNA variants within this sample encode the same CDR3. The chain carries TRBV7-2 and TRBJ2-1; D remains unclear. Looked up from germline, CDR1 is SGHTA and CDR2 is FQGNSA. Trimming removed 1 base at V and 1 base at J, with 8 bases between. This CDR3 region has 15 residues. The CDR3 nucleotides read TGTGCCAGCAGCTTAGATCCCGGGTCCTACAATGAGCAGTTCTTC. Protein product: CASSLDPGSYNEQFF.

Comment on this clone: This specimen includes other DNA sequences encoding the same CDR3. This chain joins TRBV27 and TRBJ2-7; a weak D match, TRBD2 (6 bases). V was clipped by 6 bases and J by 2 bases, with 8 bases between them. Germline CDR1 reads MNHEY; CDR2 reads SMNVEV (reference sequence). The CDR3 has 12 amino acids. This CDR3 is CASSPGAYEQYF. CDR3 nucleotides: TGTGCCAGCAGCCCGGGAGCCTACGAGCAGTACTTC.

V usage is TRBV7-9 and J usage is TRBJ2-1; D is perhaps TRBD2 (5 bases). The germline gives CDR1 SEHNR, CDR2 FQNEAQ (reference sequence). Between the trimmed V and J ends, which lost 6 bases and 5 bases, there was a span of 17 bases. The CDR3 contains 15 residues. The DNA for the CDR3 is TGTGCCAGCAGTCCCTCTCGGACTGCAAACAATGAGCAGTTCTTC. This gives the protein CASSPSRTANNEQFF.

The CDR3 DNA sequence: TGTGCCAGTACAAACTTCTTAAACGAGCAGTTCTTC. Its translation is CASTNFLNEQFF. The chain carries TRBV6-5 and TRBJ2-1; D is ambiguous. Germline V gives CDR1 MNHEY, CDR2 SVGAGI. This CDR3 spans 12 amino acids. Trimming removed 9 bases from V and 10 bases from J, with 16 bases in between.

The V gene is TRBV19, the J gene TRBJ1-1; 11 positions match TRBD1. Unmatched junction bases numbered 11, after V lost 5 bases and J lost 3 bases. This CDR3 is 17 amino acids long. Looked up from germline, CDR1 is LNHDA and CDR2 is SQIVND (reference sequence). The CDR3 reads CASSSLGQGAFDTEAFF. The CDR3 region has the DNA TGTGCCAGTAGTTCATTAGGACAGGGGGCATTTGACACTGAAGCTTTCTTT.

This chain joins TRBV7-3 and TRBJ2-1; TRBD2 agrees at 12 bases. CDR1 SGHTA and CDR2 FQGTGA come from the germline V gene. V lost 5 bases, J lost 6 bases, and 5 bases stayed unmatched. This CDR3 has 15 amino acids. The CDR3 nucleotides read TGTGCCAGCAGCCCCCTAGCGGGAGGGCCCAATGAGCAGTTCTTC. Translated, it gives CASSPLAGGPNEQFF.

The rearrangement joins TRBV6-6 to TRBJ2-1; D possibly corresponds to TRBD2 (6 bases). The germline V gene encodes CDR1 MNHNY and CDR2 SVGAGI (reference sequence). The CDR3 totals 14 residues. Trimming pared 2 bases from V and 8 bases from J, leaving 13 bases between. The CDR3 loop reads CASSYGLANDEQFF. CDR3 nucleotide sequence: TGTGCCAGCAGTTACGGGCTAGCGAACGATGAGCAGTTCTTC.

V usage is TRBV19 and J usage is TRBJ2-7, with 9 bases fitting TRBD2. Germline CDR1 reads LNHDA; CDR2 reads SQIVND (reference sequence). The CDR3 extends over 16 amino acids. V gave up 5 bases and J gave up 3 bases; unmatched junction bases: 11. The CDR3 region has the DNA TGTGCCAGTAGTTGGGCTAGCGGGACATCGGGCTACGAGCAGTACTTC. It encodes CASSWASGTSGYEQYF.

This rearrangement joins TRBV15 to TRBJ2-7, with D possibly being TRBD1 or TRBD2 (7 bases each). The CDR3 contains 14 residues. Germline lookup yields CDR1 LNHNV and CDR2 YYDKDF (reference sequence). With 4 bases removed from V and 2 bases from J, the gap between germline ends came to 12 bases. In nucleotides, the CDR3 is TGTGCCACCAGCATGGGGAGGGGGCCCTACGAGCAGTACTTC. Protein sequence: CATSMGRGPYEQYF.

CDR3 region: CASSSRSKPGQGLTGELFF. The DNA for the CDR3 is TGTGCCAGCAGCTCTAGGAGTAAACCGGGACAAGGTCTGACCGGGGAGCTGTTTTTT. The V call is TRBV11-3, the J call TRBJ2-2; D may be TRBD1 (6 bases). Germline loops: CDR1 SGHNT, CDR2 YENEEA. The CDR3 length is 19 residues. The V and J ends lost 4 bases and 5 bases respectively, with 26 bases between them.

The rearrangement joins TRBV9 to TRBJ1-3; 7 bases align to TRBD1. CDR3 length equals 15 residues. The ends lost 4 bases at V and 3 bases at J; junction bases unmatched: 7. Germline lookup yields CDR1 SGDLS and CDR2 YYNGEE. CDR3 sequence: CASSNDRDFGNTIYF. CDR3 nucleotides: TGTGCCAGCAGCAACGACAGGGACTTTGGAAACACCATATATTTT.

J is TRBJ2-1 and V is TRBV29-1; no reliable D call. V lost 0 bases and J 5 bases, leaving 8 bases between the germline ends. CDR1 SQVTM and CDR2 ANQGSEA come from the germline V gene. CDR3 length equals 13 residues. CDR3 in amino acids: CSVEDPQNNEQFF. In DNA form, the CDR3 reads TGCAGCGTTGAAGATCCCCAGAACAATGAGCAGTTCTTC.